Sequencing of this TCR beta chain was carried out in a study of T cell repertoires in cytomegalovirus infection (dated by TCRdb to 2018 to 2020). Notes on the research overall: Recently identified HLA-C-restricted CMV epitopes, whose presentation resists viral immunomodulation, were targeted by peptide stimulations together with well-studied HLA-B-restricted epitopes. Donor HLA type was relevant to the analysis, as public TCR beta signatures indicated carriage of CMV infection together with the matching HLA type.

About this clonotype itself: No antigen is known for it. No qualities accompany the bases; no much larger clone lies one base away.

Read against the paper, the sample's treatment or condition label means: in vitro stimulation with specific CMV peptide epitopes to enrich CMV-specific T cells. For CDR1 and CDR2, the germline V gene lists SNHLY and FYNNEI. The CDR3 holds 15 amino acids from the cysteine to the phenylalanine. Only the CDR3 DNA stays, 45 bases, in frame from base 1. V and J lose 7 bases and 2 bases, and a span of 15 bases separates them. Sequencing used an Illumina HiSeq 1500. The raw public reads went through TCRdb reprocessing: fastp at Q25, MiXCR clone calling, in-frame beta chains kept. Each record represents a unique CDR3 protein, reported with the most common genes and DNA among its rows. This sample gives fewer than 1,000,000 distinct CDR3 sequences in total; about a third of them show up just once. The top ten clonotypes cover around an eighth of the sample. The full study reports these points: Carriers of CMV infection plus the relevant HLA type were discriminated by the cumulative frequency of public TCR beta family members in the study cohort and in an independent approximately 360-donor cohort. The ex vivo response was dominated by HLA-C-restricted CMV-specific TCR beta clonotypes, and the single most frequent clonotype in two of eight donors was supplied by these HLA-C-restricted clonotypes.

This chain is built from TRBV2 and TRBJ1-5, and possibly TRBD1, on 5 matching bases. The sequence was collected from a human donor in good health (CMV status not recorded). Some clones in this sample may be carry-over from other donors' samples. The sample was cultured CD8+ T cells from PBMCs, taken from culture after CMV antigen stimulation. The CDR3 protein is CASTNSAGGNQPQHF. The nucleotides read TGTGCCAGCACCAACTCCGCGGGGGGCAATCAGCCCCAGCATTTT.